A selection of T cell receptor beta chains follows, all from one sample in a study of CD8 T cells in Susac syndrome. TCRdb itself ran the immunoSEQ multiplex PCR reads through MiXCR, one entry per CDR3 protein. The sample consists of roughly 300,000 distinct CDR3 sequences, about 88% of them appearing once. The material sequenced was CD8+ T cells from PBMCs. The receptors derive from a human donor with multiple sclerosis. Each CDR3 is given without its conserved first and last residue.

J gene	V gene	CDR3 protein
TRBJ2-7	TRBV11-2	ASSEGYTYEQY
TRBJ2-3	TRBV7-8	ASSRPAASTDTQY
TRBJ2-5	TRBV7-9	ASSFEGTPGEETQY
TRBJ2-1	TRBV25-1	ASSEALDPTYNEQF
TRBJ1-5	TRBV14	ASSPGQHQPQH
TRBJ1-5	TRBV5-4	ASSADNQPQH
TRBJ1-1	TRBV29-1	SSPDGGPLGEAF
TRBJ1-2	TRBV27	ASRAPGPYGYT
TRBJ1-2	TRBV27	ASSLSRFYGYT
TRBJ2-3	TRBV13	ASSLGGTSGGTDTQY
TRBJ2-4	TRBV28	ASSLKNIQY
TRBJ2-3	TRBV6-5	ASSWTREVEDTQY
TRBJ2-6	TRBV3-1	ASSQDLPSSGANVLT
TRBJ2-7	TRBV9	ASSVYGGSYEQY
TRBJ2-1	TRBV5-4	ASSLEGGPNNEQF
TRBJ2-3	TRBV12-3/TRBV12-4	ASSPGTTNTDTQY
TRBJ1-2	TRBV5-6	ASSHTGQRAYGYT
TRBJ1-1	TRBV25-1	ASSESGDGHTEAF
TRBJ2-7	TRBV28	ASSDGRREGLVYEQY
TRBJ2-1	TRBV10-1	ASSEGSGGSYNEQF
TRBJ1-5	TRBV30	AWSDRQPFGHDQPQH
TRBJ2-7	TRBV11-2	ASSFPGSYEQY
TRBJ2-5	TRBV3-1	ASSHRSSPSHRETQY
TRBJ2-2	TRBV23-1	ASGRGTGDGELF